This TCR beta chain was sequenced for a study of CD8 T cells in ankylosing spondylitis. This clonotype was counted ten times or more. No antigen is known for it. With molecular barcodes, quantitative 5'-RACE was used to make the TCR beta libraries. Using its own MiXCR run on the 5' RACE reads, TCRdb lists one record per CDR3 protein. Among 500,000 to 650,000 distinct CDR3 sequences listed, 5.3% were seen once. Study conclusions and caveats: Apparently characteristic of ankylosing spondylitis blood was a TCR beta motif (about 8 highly homologous variants). The study looked at matched synovial fluid samples from ankylosing spondylitis patients. Disease-linked clones were reported to be significantly enriched there. Disease-linked clones had a CD8+ phenotype and relatively low frequency in peripheral blood.

This CDR3 contains 13 residues. V was trimmed by 6 bases and J by 4 bases, leaving 13 bases between them. Germline V gene sequence: CDR1 MNHEY, CDR2 SVGEGT. The sample was blood, either unsorted or a sorted T cell fraction (not recorded which). This receptor was identified in a male donor with ankylosing spondylitis. The chain couples TRBV6-2 or TRBV6-3 to TRBJ2-7; TRBD1 is a possible D gene (6 bases). As DNA, the CDR3 is TGTGCCAGCAGAATGGCAGGGGCATACGAGCAGTACTTC. Translating it yields CASRMAGAYEQYF.